One sample yielded the 3 T cell receptor beta chains listed below, sequenced in a study of blood T cell repertoires in COVID-19. Profiled with immunoSEQ multiplex PCR; TCRdb holds only in-frame clones, not every one. The sample shows tens of thousands of clones, 90% to 95% of them seen only once. The sequencing sample was made of peripheral blood. These receptors came from a human donor in a cohort sampled during active COVID-19.

The chain recombines TRBV5-4 with TRBJ2-3; 12 bases match TRBD2. The V gene end was trimmed by 4 bases and the J gene end by 0 bases; junction bases not matched to a gene: 3. The CDR3 has 16 residues. CDR1 is SGHNT, CDR2 YYREEE, per germline (reference sequence). CDR3 in amino acids: CASSPTSGRSTDTQYF. The DNA of the CDR3 is TGTGCCAGCAGCCCCACTAGCGGGAGGAGCACAGATACGCAGTATTTT.

The chain uses TRBV19 and TRBJ2-5; TRBD1 aligns across 10 bases. The junction had 9 bases not matched to a gene; V was cut back by 0 bases and J by 5 bases. The CDR3 covers 17 residues. Germline lookup yields CDR1 LNHDA and CDR2 SQIVND (reference sequence). This CDR3 reads CASSIDATGGSWETQYF. DNA for the CDR3: TGTGCCAGTAGTATAGATGCGACAGGGGGCTCGTGGGAGACCCAGTACTTC.

The V call is TRBV5-5, the J call TRBJ2-7; 11 positions agree with TRBD1. V dropped 3 bases and J dropped 3; count of bases not matched to a gene: 8. CDR3 length: 16 amino acids. In germline, CDR1 is SGHKS, CDR2 YYEKEE (reference sequence). CDR3 nucleotide sequence: TGTGCCAGCAGCTGGAGGACCGGGACAGGGGGCTACGAGCAGTACTTC. Encoded protein: CASSWRTGTGGYEQYF.